This record concerns one T cell receptor (beta chain) sequence. This sample was included in a study of cytomegalovirus exposure and HLA in healthy donors. Overall study: For the roughly 390 genotyped donors, approximately 82% fell within the Caucasian-associated ancestry cluster.

A multiplex PCR was run with 60 Vbeta primers and 13 Jbeta primers. Assay used: immunoSEQ multiplex PCR; TCRdb lists only in-frame clones, some missing. The table shows 120,000 or so clones, with around 80% occurring only once. The CDR3 length is 13 residues. Germline V lookup: CDR1 SGHTA, CDR2 FQGNSA. V was clipped by 6 bases and J by 2 bases; unmatched bases: 2. The sequenced material came from PBMCs. This chain links TRBV7-2 with TRBJ2-7; 9 nucleotides match TRBD2. The clonotype comes from a female donor in good health and CMV-seronegative. CDR3 DNA: TGTGCCAGCAGGCGGGGGGGTACCTACGAGCAGTACTTC. Translation gives CASRRGGTYEQYF.